The clone carrying this T cell receptor (beta chain) has just a few counts. This sample was included in a study of blood T cell repertoires in COVID-19. CDR1 and CDR2 from the germline V gene are MGHDK and SYGVNS. The CDR3 extends over 14 amino acids. Trimming pared 9 bases from V and 0 bases from J, leaving 12 bases between. In the original workflow: Nucleated cell number was recorded as an estimate derived from reference gene primer amplification. Data came from immunoSEQ multiplex PCR; TCRdb stores just in-frame clones and leaves some out. That table supplies the V and J calls and clone size; D and trimming were determined from the DNA. The sample carries just under 50,000 clones, 70% to 80% recorded once.

Sequenced input: peripheral blood. The chain joins TRBV25-1 to TRBJ1-3; D call uncertain. This TCR came from a man aged 70 or older with acute or convalescent COVID-19. This chain's CDR3 is CASYCRRSGNTIYF. CDR3 nucleotides: TGTGCCAGTTACTGTCGTCGCTCTGGAAACACCATATATTTT. The entire variable domain, with the rest obtained from reference TRBV25-1 and TRBJ1-3, is as follows: EADIYQTPRYLVIGTGKKITLECSQTMGHDKMYWYQQDPGMELHLIHYSYGVNSTEKGDLSSESTVSRIRTEHFPLTLESARPSHTSQYLCASYCRRSGNTIYFGEGSWLTVV.